The 19 T cell receptor beta chains in this list originate from one sample, sequenced in a study of blood T cell repertoires in COVID-19. Here immunoSEQ multiplex PCR was the method, and the copy in TCRdb shows in-frame clones only, minus some. Counted here are 300,000 or so clones, about four fifths occurring once; the ten biggest clones make up around 1.2%. The sequenced sample consisted of peripheral blood. These TCRs come from a woman in her forties or fifties with acute or convalescent COVID-19.

The CDR3 loop is CASSRDRGLETQYF. In DNA, the CDR3 is TGTGCCAGCAGCCGGGACAGGGGGCTTGAGACCCAGTACTTC. The V and J genes are TRBV2 and TRBJ2-5, with TRBD1 matching 12 bases. V was clipped by 6 bases and J by 5 bases; unmatched bases: 4. Germline CDR1 is SNHLY and CDR2 is FYNNEI. This CDR3 is built from 14 residues.

The V call is TRBV5-6, the J call TRBJ1-6; TRBD1 agrees at 8 bases. V lost 4 bases to trimming and J lost 12 bases; unmatched junction nucleotides: 9. The germline V gene encodes CDR1 SGHDT and CDR2 YYEEEE. The CDR3 contains 14 residues. The CDR3 reads CASSLNRGKGPLHF. DNA of the CDR3: TGTGCCAGCAGCCTGAACAGGGGGAAAGGACCCCTCCACTTT.

The chain links TRBV3-1 (or the pseudogene TRBV3-2) to TRBJ2-7, with 8 positions matching TRBD2. Germline CDR1 reads LGHDT; CDR2 reads YNNKEL (reference sequence). CDR3 length: 15 amino acids. V shed 10 bases, J shed 4 bases, and the junction held 15 bases outside the gene matches. CDR3 bases: TGTGCCACCGCTCGGGGAGCGGGAGTGGGGTACGAGCAGTACTTC. Protein: CATARGAGVGYEQYF.

V is TRBV7-3 and J is TRBJ2-2, with TRBD2 matching 8 bases. CDR3 size: 17 residues. Germline loops: CDR1 SGHTA, CDR2 FQGTGA. J gave up 0 bases and V 3 bases, and 6 bases lay outside the gene matches. The CDR3 nucleotides are TGTGCCAGCAGCTTTCCTGCGGGAGGTCCGAACACCGGGGAGCTGTTTTTT. Translation gives CASSFPAGGPNTGELFF.

The chain has TRBV6-5 and TRBJ1-2; D is possibly TRBD1 (6 bases). The CDR3 loop spans 13 amino acids. Trimming removed 7 bases at V and 8 bases at J, with 17 bases between. CDR1 is MNHEY, CDR2 SVGAGI, per germline. The DNA of the CDR3 is TGTGCCAGCACCGATGCAGGGGCTGGGGGCTACACCTTC. Translated, it gives CASTDAGAGGYTF.

The chain is built from TRBV27 and TRBJ2-7; 9 bases match TRBD2. The CDR3 totals 14 residues. Losses at the gene ends were 6 bases for V and 1 base for J; bases not matched to a gene: 4. Germline values: CDR1 MNHEY, CDR2 SMNVEV (reference sequence). The CDR3 region is CASRVAGDSYEQYF. The CDR3 DNA reads as TGTGCCAGCAGGGTAGCGGGAGATTCCTACGAGCAGTACTTC.

The CDR3: CASSVLTGVHGYTF. CDR3 nucleotide sequence: TGTGCCAGCAGTGTCTTAACAGGGGTCCATGGCTACACCTTC. This chain links TRBV28 with TRBJ1-2; 7 nucleotides agree with TRBD1. Germline V gives CDR1 MDHEN, CDR2 SYDVKM. The CDR3 sequence is 14 residues long. The J segment lost 6 bases and the V segment lost 5 bases, leaving 9 bases of the junction unmatched.

V is TRBV5-6 and J is TRBJ1-2; D is unclear. The CDR3 is 12 amino acids. Trimming removed 4 bases at V and 4 bases at J, with 8 bases between. Per germline, CDR1 SGHDT and CDR2 YYEEEE. The CDR3 DNA sequence: TGTGCCAGCAGCGCGGAGAGCTATGGCTACACCTTC. Residues: CASSAESYGYTF. The entire variable domain, with the rest obtained from reference TRBV5-6 and TRBJ1-2, is as follows: DAGVTQSPTHLIKTRGQQVTLRCSPKSGHDTVSWYQQALGQGPQFIFQYYEEEERQRGNFPDRFSGHQFPNYSSELNVNALLLGDSALYLCASSAESYGYTFGSGTRLTVV.

This chain links TRBV7-2 with TRBJ2-5; no reliable D call. From germline, CDR1 is SGHTA and CDR2 FQGNSA. The CDR3 consists of 13 residues. V lost 1 base and J 5 bases, leaving 8 bases between the germline ends. Here the CDR3 DNA reads TGTGCCAGCAGCTTAGTGGTCAGGGAGACCCAGTACTTC. Residues: CASSLVVRETQYF.

This chain joins TRBV5-1 and TRBJ1-2; D call uncertain. Germline CDR1 is SGHRS and CDR2 is YFSETQ. V shed 0 bases and J shed 1 base, with 7 bases lying between them. The CDR3 sequence is 14 residues long. CDR3 sequence: CASSLGTDNYGYTF. In nucleotides, the CDR3 is TGCGCCAGCAGCTTGGGAACAGATAACTATGGCTACACCTTC.

The chain recombines TRBV7-2 with TRBJ2-3; 8 positions agree with TRBD2. Losses at the gene ends were 1 base for V and 5 bases for J; bases not matched to a gene: 8. The germline V gene has CDR1 SGHTA and CDR2 FQGNSA. This CDR3 has 16 residues. CDR3 amino acids: CASSLEGLGGRDTQYF. In nucleotides, the CDR3 is TGTGCCAGCAGCTTAGAGGGACTAGGGGGTAGAGATACGCAGTATTTT.

CDR3 amino acids: CASSLIPSGATNEKLFF. DNA of the CDR3: TGTGCCAGCAGCCTTATCCCTTCAGGTGCAACTAATGAAAAACTGTTTTTT. The chain carries TRBV5-6 and TRBJ1-4; D not resolved. Germline V gene data show CDR1 as SGHDT and CDR2 as YYEEEE. CDR3 length: 17 amino acids. V lost 4 bases and J lost 0, with 16 bases in between.

This clone was counted between two and nine times. The chain joins TRBV11-2 to TRBJ2-5, with 9 bases fitting TRBD1. V gave up 5 bases and J gave up 6 bases; unmatched junction bases: 10. The V gene's germline CDR1 is SGHAT and CDR2 FQNNGV. The CDR3 is 15 amino acids. The CDR3 protein is CASSQDRGTPKTQYF. In DNA form, the CDR3 reads TGTGCCAGCAGCCAAGACAGGGGGACCCCCAAGACCCAGTACTTC.

The chain carries TRBV5-1 and TRBJ1-1; tentatively, D is TRBD1 (6 bases). The CDR3 loop spans 14 amino acids. Germline CDR1 SGHRS, CDR2 YFSETQ. With 4 bases removed from V and 7 bases from J, the gap between germline ends came to 17 bases. The CDR3: CASSLFGGANEAFF. The CDR3 DNA sequence: TGCGCCAGCAGCCTATTTGGGGGGGCAAATGAAGCTTTCTTT. Looking up the rest from reference TRBV5-1 and TRBJ1-1 gives the full variable domain: KAGVTQTPRYLIKTRGQQVTLSCSPISGHRSVSWYQQTPGQGLQFLFEYFSETQRNKGNFPGRFSGRQFSNSRSEMNVSTLELGDSALYLCASSLFGGANEAFFGQGTRLTVV.

The chain joins TRBV5-1 to TRBJ2-7; 8 bases map to TRBD1. In germline, CDR1 is SGHRS, CDR2 YFSETQ. The CDR3 covers 13 residues. J was trimmed by 6 bases and V by 3 bases; bases with no gene match: 5. The DNA for the CDR3 is TGCGCCAGCAGCTCCCTACAGGGGGGCGAGCAGTACGTC. Translation: CASSSLQGGEQYV.

In its sample, this clone was seen once. The chain carries TRBV7-9 and TRBJ1-6; D gene unclear. CDR1 is SEHNR and CDR2 is FQNEAQ in the germline V gene (reference sequence). The CDR3 runs 12 residues. Trimming took 7 bases from V and 10 from J, leaving 11 bases between them. The CDR3 loop reads CASMLVESPLHF. The CDR3 DNA reads as TGTGCCAGCATGCTAGTGGAATCACCCCTCCACTTT.

This clone was detected a few times. The V and J genes are TRBV30 and TRBJ1-6; 11 bases map to TRBD1. Germline V CDR1 and CDR2: GTSNPN, SVGIG (reference sequence). The CDR3 extends over 18 amino acids. V lost 3 bases, J lost 4 bases, and 11 bases stayed unmatched. The CDR3 DNA reads as TGTGCCTGGAGGAAAGCAAGGGACAGGGGGTCGTATAATTCACCCCTCCACTTT. This encodes CAWRKARDRGSYNSPLHF.

The V gene is TRBV5-1, the J gene TRBJ2-2; the D gene is possibly TRBD2 (6 bases). Germline CDR1 is SGHRS and CDR2 is YFSETQ. The CDR3 spans 15 residues. The V gene lost 0 bases and the J gene lost 7 bases, with 13 bases spanning the gap. The CDR3 spells CASSLDAGTGGELFF. CDR3 nucleotides: TGCGCCAGCAGCTTGGATGCGGGGACGGGCGGGGAGCTGTTTTTT.

This clone was counted once. For the CDR3, the DNA is TGCGCCAGCAGCTTGGGTACAGCCTCAGATACGCAGTATTTT. Its translation is CASSLGTASDTQYF. The chain couples TRBV5-1 to TRBJ2-3; no definite D call. The CDR3 contains 14 residues. CDR1 is SGHRS, CDR2 YFSETQ, per germline. Between the trimmed V and J ends, which lost 0 bases and 4 bases, there was a span of 9 bases.